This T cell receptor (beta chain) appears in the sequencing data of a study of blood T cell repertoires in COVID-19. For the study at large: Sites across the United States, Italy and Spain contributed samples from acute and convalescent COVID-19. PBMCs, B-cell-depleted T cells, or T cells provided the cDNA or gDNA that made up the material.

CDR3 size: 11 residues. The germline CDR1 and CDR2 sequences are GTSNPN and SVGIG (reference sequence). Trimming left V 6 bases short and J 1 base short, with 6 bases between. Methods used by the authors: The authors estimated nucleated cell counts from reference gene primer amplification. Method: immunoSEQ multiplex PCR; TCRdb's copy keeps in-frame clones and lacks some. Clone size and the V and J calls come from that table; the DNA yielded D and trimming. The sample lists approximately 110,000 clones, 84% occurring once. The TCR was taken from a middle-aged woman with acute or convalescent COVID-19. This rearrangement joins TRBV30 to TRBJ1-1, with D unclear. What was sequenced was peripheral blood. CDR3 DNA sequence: TGTGCCTGCTCGGGGAACACTGAAGCTTTCTTT. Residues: CACSGNTEAFF.